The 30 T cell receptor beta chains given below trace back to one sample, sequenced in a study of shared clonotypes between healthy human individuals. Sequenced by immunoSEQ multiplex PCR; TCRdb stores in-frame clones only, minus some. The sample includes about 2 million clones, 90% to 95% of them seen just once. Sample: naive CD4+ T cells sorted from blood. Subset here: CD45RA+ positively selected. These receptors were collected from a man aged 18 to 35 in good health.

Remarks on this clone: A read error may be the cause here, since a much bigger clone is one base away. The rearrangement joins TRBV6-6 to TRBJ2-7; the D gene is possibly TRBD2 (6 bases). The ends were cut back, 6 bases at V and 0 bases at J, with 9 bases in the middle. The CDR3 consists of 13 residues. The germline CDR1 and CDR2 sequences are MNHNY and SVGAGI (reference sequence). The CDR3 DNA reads TGTGCCAGCAGCCGCGGGGTCTCCTACGAGCAGTACTTC. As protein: CASSRGVSYEQYF.

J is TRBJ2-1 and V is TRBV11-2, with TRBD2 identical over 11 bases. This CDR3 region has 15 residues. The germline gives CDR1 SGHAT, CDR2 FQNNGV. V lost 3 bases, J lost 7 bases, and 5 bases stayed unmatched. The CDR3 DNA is TGTGCCAGCAGCTTTTTCACTAGCGGGAGAAATGAGCAGTTCTTC. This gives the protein CASSFFTSGRNEQFF.

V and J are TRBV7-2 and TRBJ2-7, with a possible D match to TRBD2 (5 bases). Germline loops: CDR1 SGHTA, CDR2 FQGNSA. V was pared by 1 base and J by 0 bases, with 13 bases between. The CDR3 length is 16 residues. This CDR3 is CASSLGARASSYEQYF. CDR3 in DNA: TGTGCCAGCAGCTTAGGGGCGCGGGCAAGCTCCTACGAGCAGTACTTC.

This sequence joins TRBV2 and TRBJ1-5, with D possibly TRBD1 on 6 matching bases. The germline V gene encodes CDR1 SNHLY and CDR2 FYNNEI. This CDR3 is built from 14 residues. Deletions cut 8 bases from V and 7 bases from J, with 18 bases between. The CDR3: CASGPGASVQPQHF. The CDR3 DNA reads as TGTGCCAGCGGCCCGGGGGCAAGCGTGCAGCCCCAGCATTTT.

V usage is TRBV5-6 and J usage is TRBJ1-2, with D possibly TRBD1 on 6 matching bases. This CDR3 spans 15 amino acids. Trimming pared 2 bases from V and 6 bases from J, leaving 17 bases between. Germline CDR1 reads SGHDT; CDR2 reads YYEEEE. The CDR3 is CASSFSRGGANGYTF. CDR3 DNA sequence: TGTGCCAGCAGCTTTTCCCGCGGGGGCGCCAATGGCTACACCTTC.

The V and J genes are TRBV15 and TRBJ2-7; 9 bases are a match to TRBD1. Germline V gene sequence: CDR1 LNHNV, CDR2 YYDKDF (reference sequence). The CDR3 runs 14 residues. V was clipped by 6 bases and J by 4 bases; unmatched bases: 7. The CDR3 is CATSETGGWYEQYF. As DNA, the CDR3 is TGTGCCACCAGTGAGACAGGGGGTTGGTACGAGCAGTACTTC.

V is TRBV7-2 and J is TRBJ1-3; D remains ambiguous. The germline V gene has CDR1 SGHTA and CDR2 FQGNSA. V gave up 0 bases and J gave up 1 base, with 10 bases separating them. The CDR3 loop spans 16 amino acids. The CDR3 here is CASSLAPRASGNTIYF. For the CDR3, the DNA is TGTGCCAGCAGCTTAGCGCCGAGGGCATCTGGAAACACCATATATTTT.

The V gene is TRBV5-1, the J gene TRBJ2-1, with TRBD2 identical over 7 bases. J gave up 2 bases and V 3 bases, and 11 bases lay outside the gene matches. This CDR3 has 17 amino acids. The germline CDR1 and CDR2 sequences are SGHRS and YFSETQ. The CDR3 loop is CASSSVPLSGAYNEQFF. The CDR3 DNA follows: TGCGCCAGCAGCTCGGTACCTCTAAGCGGGGCCTACAATGAGCAGTTCTTC.

CDR3: CASSLTPRQEQFF. CDR3 DNA sequence: TGCGCCAGCAGCCTCACCCCTCGACAAGAGCAGTTCTTC. This chain connects TRBV5-1 to TRBJ2-1; D gene ambiguous. This CDR3 region has 13 residues. The germline gives CDR1 SGHRS, CDR2 YFSETQ. The V and J ends lost 4 bases and 10 bases respectively, with 15 bases between them.

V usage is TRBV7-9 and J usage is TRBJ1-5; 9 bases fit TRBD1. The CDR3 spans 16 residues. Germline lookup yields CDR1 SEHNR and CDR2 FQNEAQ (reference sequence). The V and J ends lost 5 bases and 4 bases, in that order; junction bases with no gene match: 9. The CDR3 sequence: CASSQGQGNENQPQHF. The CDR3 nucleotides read TGTGCCAGCAGCCAAGGACAGGGGAATGAGAATCAGCCCCAGCATTTT.

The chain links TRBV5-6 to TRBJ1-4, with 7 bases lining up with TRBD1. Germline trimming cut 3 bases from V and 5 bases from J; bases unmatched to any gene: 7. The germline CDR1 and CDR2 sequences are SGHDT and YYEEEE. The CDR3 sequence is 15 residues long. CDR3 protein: CASSSQGQPNEKLFF. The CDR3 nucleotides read TGTGCCAGCAGCTCCCAGGGACAGCCAAATGAAAAACTGTTTTTT.

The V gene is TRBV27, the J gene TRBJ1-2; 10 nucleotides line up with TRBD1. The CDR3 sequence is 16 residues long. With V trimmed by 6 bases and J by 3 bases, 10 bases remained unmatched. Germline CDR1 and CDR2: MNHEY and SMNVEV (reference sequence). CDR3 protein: CASSKRTGGEDYGYTF. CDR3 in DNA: TGTGCCAGCAGCAAACGGACAGGGGGGGAAGACTATGGCTACACCTTC.

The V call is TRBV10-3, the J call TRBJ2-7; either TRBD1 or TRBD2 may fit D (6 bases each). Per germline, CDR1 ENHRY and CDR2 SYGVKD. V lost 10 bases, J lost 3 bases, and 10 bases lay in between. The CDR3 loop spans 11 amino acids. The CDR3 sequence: CATGAGYEQYF. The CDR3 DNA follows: TGTGCCACGGGGGCGGGCTACGAGCAGTACTTC.

The CDR3 DNA reads TGTGCCAGCGGACTGAGCGAGACTGAAGCTTTCTTT. It encodes CASGLSETEAFF. The rearrangement joins TRBV28 to TRBJ1-1; the D is unclear. The CDR3 extends over 12 amino acids. The V gene's germline CDR1 is MDHEN and CDR2 SYDVKM. V dropped 8 bases and J dropped 5 bases, with 12 bases sitting between them.

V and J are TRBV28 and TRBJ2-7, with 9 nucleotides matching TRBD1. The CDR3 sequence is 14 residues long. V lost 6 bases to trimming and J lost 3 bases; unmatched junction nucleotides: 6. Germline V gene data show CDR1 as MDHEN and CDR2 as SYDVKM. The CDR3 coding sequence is TGTGCCAGCAGGCGGGGACAGGGTCTCTACGAGCAGTACTTC. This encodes CASRRGQGLYEQYF. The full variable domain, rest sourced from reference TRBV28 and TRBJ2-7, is DVKVTQSSRYLVKRTGEKVFLECVQDMDHENMFWYRQDPGLGLRLIYFSYDVKMKEKGDIPEGYSVSREKKERFSLILESASTNQTSMYLCASRRGQGLYEQYFGPGTRLTVT.

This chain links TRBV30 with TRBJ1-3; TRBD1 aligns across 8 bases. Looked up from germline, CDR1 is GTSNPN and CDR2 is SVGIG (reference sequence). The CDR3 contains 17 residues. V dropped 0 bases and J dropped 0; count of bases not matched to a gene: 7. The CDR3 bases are TGTGCCTGGAGTGTATGGGGACAGGTTAACTCTGGAAACACCATATATTTT. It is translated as CAWSVWGQVNSGNTIYF. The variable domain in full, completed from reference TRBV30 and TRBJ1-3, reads SQTIHQWPATLVQPVGSPLSLECTVEGTSNPNLYWYRQAAGRGLQLLFYSVGIGQISSEVPQNLSASRPQDRQFILSSKKLLLSDSGFYLCAWSVWGQVNSGNTIYFGEGSWLTVV.

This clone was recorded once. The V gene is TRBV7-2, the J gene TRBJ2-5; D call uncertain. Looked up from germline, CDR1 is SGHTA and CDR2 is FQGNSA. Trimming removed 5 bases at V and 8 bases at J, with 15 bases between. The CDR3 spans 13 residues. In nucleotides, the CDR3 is TGTGCCAGCAGCCCTTCGGGCCCCCTAACCCAGTACTTC. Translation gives CASSPSGPLTQYF. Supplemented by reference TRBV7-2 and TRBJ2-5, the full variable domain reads GAGVSQSPSNKVTEKGKDVELRCDPISGHTALYWYRQSLGQGLEFLIYFQGNSAPDKSGLPSDRFSAERTGGSVSTLTIQRTQQEDSAVYLCASSPSGPLTQYFGPGTRLLVL.

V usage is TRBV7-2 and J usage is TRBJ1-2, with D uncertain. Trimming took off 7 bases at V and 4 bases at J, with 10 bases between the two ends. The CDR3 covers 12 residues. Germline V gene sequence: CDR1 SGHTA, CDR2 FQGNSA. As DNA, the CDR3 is TGTGCCAGCACCCTTCAGGTCTATGGCTACACCTTC. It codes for CASTLQVYGYTF.

CDR3 nucleotide sequence: TGTGCCTGGAGTGAACCCAGGTCCGCTAACTATGGCTACACCTTC. This translates into CAWSEPRSANYGYTF. The chain uses TRBV30 and TRBJ1-2; D is uncertain. Between the trimmed V and J ends, which lost 1 base and 0 bases, there was a span of 12 bases. The CDR3 spans 15 residues. Germline V CDR1 and CDR2: GTSNPN, SVGIG (reference sequence).

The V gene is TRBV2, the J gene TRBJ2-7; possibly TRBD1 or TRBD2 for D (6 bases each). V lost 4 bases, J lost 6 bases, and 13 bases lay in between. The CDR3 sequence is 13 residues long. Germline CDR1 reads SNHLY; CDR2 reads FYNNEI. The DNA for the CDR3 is TGTGCCAGCAGTGTCAGGGGAGGCTCCGAGCAGTACTTC. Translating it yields CASSVRGGSEQYF.

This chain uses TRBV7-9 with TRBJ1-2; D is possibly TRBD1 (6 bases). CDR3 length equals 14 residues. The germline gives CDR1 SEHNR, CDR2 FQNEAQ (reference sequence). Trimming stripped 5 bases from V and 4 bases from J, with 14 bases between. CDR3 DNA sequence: TGTGCCAGCAGCGGGCAGGGGACTCTCTATGGCTACACCTTC. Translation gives CASSGQGTLYGYTF.

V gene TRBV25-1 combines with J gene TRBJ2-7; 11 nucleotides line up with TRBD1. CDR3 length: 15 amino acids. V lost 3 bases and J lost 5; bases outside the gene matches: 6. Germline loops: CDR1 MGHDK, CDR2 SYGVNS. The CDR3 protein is CASSDPGQGVDEQYF. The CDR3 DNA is TGTGCCAGCAGTGATCCGGGACAGGGGGTAGACGAGCAGTACTTC.

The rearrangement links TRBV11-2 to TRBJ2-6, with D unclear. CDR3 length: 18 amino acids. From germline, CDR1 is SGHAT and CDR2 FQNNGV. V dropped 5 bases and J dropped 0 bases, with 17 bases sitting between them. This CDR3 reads CASSAFFVRTSGANVLTF. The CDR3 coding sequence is TGTGCCAGCAGCGCTTTCTTCGTACGGACCTCTGGGGCCAACGTCCTGACTTTC.

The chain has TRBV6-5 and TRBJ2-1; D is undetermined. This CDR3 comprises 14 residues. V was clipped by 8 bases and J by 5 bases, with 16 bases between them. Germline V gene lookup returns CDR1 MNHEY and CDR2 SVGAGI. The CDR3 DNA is TGTGCCAGCGGGCGTAATGTGAACAACAATGAGCAGTTCTTC. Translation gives CASGRNVNNNEQFF.

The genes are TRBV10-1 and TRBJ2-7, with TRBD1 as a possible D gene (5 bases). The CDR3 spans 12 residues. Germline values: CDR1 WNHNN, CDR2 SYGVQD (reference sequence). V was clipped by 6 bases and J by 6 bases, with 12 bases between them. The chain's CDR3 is CASSRVSVEQYF. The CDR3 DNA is TGCGCCAGCAGCAGGGTTTCGGTCGAGCAGTACTTC.

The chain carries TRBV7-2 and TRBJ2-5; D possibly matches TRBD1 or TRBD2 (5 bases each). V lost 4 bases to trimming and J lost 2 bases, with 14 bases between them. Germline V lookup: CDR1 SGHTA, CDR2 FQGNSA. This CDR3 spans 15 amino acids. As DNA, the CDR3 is TGTGCCAGCAGCTCGTCAGGGACCGGACAAGAGACCCAGTACTTC. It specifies CASSSSGTGQETQYF.

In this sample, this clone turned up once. The CDR3 spells CATSSLRHSNTGELFF. In nucleotides, the CDR3 is TGTGCCACCAGCAGTTTGAGACATTCGAACACCGGGGAGCTGTTTTTT. The V and J genes are TRBV15 and TRBJ2-2; D gene unclear. This CDR3 comprises 16 residues. CDR1 is LNHNV, CDR2 YYDKDF, per germline (reference sequence). V was shortened by 3 bases and J by 0 bases, with 11 bases between the two germline ends.

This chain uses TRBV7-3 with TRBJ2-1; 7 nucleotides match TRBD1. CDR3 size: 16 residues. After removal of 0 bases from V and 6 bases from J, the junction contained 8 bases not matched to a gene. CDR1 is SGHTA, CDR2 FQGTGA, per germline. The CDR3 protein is CASSLTVRGFGNEQFF. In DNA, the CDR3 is TGTGCCAGCAGCTTAACTGTCAGGGGGTTTGGCAATGAGCAGTTCTTC.

CDR3 DNA sequence: TGTGCCAGCAGTTTAGCAGGGGACTATGGCTACACCTTC. Translating it yields CASSLAGDYGYTF. This sequence joins TRBV28 and TRBJ1-2, with D possibly being TRBD1 (6 bases). The length of the CDR3 is 13 residues. Trimming stripped 2 bases from V and 3 bases from J, with 7 bases between. Germline V gene lookup returns CDR1 MDHEN and CDR2 SYDVKM.

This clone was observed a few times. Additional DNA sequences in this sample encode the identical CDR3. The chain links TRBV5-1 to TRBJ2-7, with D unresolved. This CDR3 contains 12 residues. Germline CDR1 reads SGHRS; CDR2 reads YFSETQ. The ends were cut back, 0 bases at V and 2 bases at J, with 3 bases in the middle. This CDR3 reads CASSLDAYEQYF. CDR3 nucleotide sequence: TGCGCCAGCAGCTTGGACGCCTACGAGCAGTACTTC.